This T cell receptor (beta chain) emerged from a study of OX40 agonist ivuxolimab in advanced cancers. For the study at large: The group had a mean age of 60 years, ranged from about 20 to 80, and was 80% to 85% male.

Points on this clone: Antigen specificity is unknown.

Overall study results and limits: CD4+ and CD8+ blood T cells expanded clonally by week 6 at 0.1 to 3.0 mg/kg.

Here immunoSEQ multiplex PCR was the method, and the copy in TCRdb shows in-frame clones only, minus some. The sample records 30,000 to 45,000 clones, around three quarters being singletons. This CDR3 region has 15 residues. The ends lost 5 bases at V and 3 bases at J; junction bases unmatched: 0. Germline assignment: CDR1 MNHNY and CDR2 SVGAGI (reference sequence). The chain employs TRBV6-6 and TRBJ2-2, with 13 bases that match TRBD2. The material sequenced was CD4+ or CD8+ T cells sorted from blood, taken in a trial of the OX40 agonist ivuxolimab. The sequence was collected from an adult with an advanced solid tumor such as melanoma, head and neck, liver or kidney cancer. The CDR3 is CASSGTSGDTGELFF. As DNA, the CDR3 is TGTGCCAGCAGTGGGACTAGCGGGGACACCGGGGAGCTGTTTTTT.